This T cell receptor (beta chain) is from a study of blood T cell repertoires in COVID-19. Study background: Collection of acute and convalescent COVID-19 samples took place in the United States, Italy and Spain. The analysed material was cDNA or gDNA that came from T cells, B-cell-depleted T cells, or PBMCs.

Original methodology: Scientists estimated how many nucleated cells there were by amplifying reference gene primers. Here immunoSEQ multiplex PCR was the method, and the copy in TCRdb shows in-frame clones only, minus some. Clonal size and the V and J genes are those of that table, whereas D and trimming came from the DNA. The sample yields 100,000 to 150,000 clones, 75% to 85% seen once. CDR1 MNHNS and CDR2 SASEGT come from the germline V gene. This CDR3 is built from 13 residues. V was trimmed by 1 base and J by 7 bases, leaving 8 bases between them. The chain has TRBV6-1 and TRBJ1-3; D may be TRBD1 (5 bases). The receptor comes from a middle-aged man with active or convalescent COVID-19. Sequencing was carried out using peripheral blood. The CDR3 DNA reads as TGTGCCAGCAGTGAAGGGAACAGGAACACCATATATTTT. It specifies CASSEGNRNTIYF.